This TCR beta chain came from a study of cytomegalovirus exposure and HLA in healthy donors. Findings and caveats of the study: Most CMV-associated TCR beta chains were later found to appear HLA-restricted.

13 Jbeta primers and 60 Vbeta primers were used for the PCR. TCRdb's table, derived via immunoSEQ multiplex PCR, lists solely in-frame clones and lacks some. The sample has 200,000 to 250,000 clones, roughly 80% seen once. With respect to this clone: Its antigen remains unidentified.

The sequencing input was PBMCs. This sequence was found in a man aged 50 or older in good health and CMV-seronegative.

The chain's CDR3 is CASSFETSGGYADTQYF. The CDR3 bases are TGTGCCAGCAGCTTCGAGACTAGCGGGGGATACGCAGATACGCAGTATTTT. The chain employs TRBV7-3 and TRBJ2-3; TRBD2 aligns across 12 bases. The CDR3 sequence is 17 residues long. V shed 3 bases, J shed 4 bases, and the junction held 8 bases outside the gene matches. Germline CDR1 SGHTA, CDR2 FQGTGA.